This TCR beta chain is drawn from a study of immune evolution from preneoplasia to lung adenocarcinoma. General study results and limits: Top clone frequencies peaked in normal lung, apparently declining through invasive adenocarcinoma. Later-stage lesions appeared to have more T cells, more diversity, less clonality.

V gave up 4 bases and J gave up 4 bases, with 18 bases separating them. This CDR3 contains 15 residues. Germline CDR1 is SGDLS and CDR2 is YYNGEE. Patients had resection in Japan or China between the mid-2010s and the late 2010s. Histologic diagnosis was independently verified by two lung pathologists. About this clone itself: Its target is not known.

The assay was immunoSEQ multiplex PCR, and TCRdb's table has in-frame clones only and misses some. The sample shows about 3,200 clones, roughly four fifths of them seen only once. This clonotype was obtained from a person aged 40 to 49 with lung adenocarcinoma. Sequencing input: FFPE adjacent normal lung tissue. The V call is TRBV9, the J call TRBJ2-7, with D tentatively TRBD2 (5 bases). The CDR3 coding sequence is TGTGCCAGCAGCCCCTCGGGAAGCGGTCGGTACGAGCAGTACTTC. It is translated as CASSPSGSGRYEQYF.